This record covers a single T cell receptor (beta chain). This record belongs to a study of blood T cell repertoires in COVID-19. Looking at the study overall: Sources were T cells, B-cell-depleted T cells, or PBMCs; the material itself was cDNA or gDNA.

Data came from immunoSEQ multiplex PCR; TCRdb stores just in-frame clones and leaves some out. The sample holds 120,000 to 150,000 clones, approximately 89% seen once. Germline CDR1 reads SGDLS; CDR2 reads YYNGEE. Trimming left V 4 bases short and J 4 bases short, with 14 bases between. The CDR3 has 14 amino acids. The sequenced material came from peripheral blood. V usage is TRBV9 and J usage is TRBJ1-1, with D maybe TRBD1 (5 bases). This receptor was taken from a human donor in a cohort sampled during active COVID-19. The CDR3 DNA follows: TGTGCCAGCAGCTCCGCGGGGGGAAGCACTGAAGCTTTCTTT. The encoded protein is CASSSAGGSTEAFF. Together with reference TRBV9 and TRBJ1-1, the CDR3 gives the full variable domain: DSGVTQTPKHLITATGQRVTLRCSPRSGDLSVYWYQQSLDQGLQFLIQYYNGEERAKGNILERFSAQQFPDLHSELNLSSLELGDSALYFCASSSAGGSTEAFFGQGTRLTVV.